The entry below describes one TCR beta chain. This CDR3 spans 16 amino acids. The germline V and J ends were trimmed by 3 bases and 3 bases, with 17 bases remaining between them. From germline, CDR1 is SGHAT and CDR2 FQNNGV. The data were obtained in a study of shared T cell receptors in the human thymus. TCRdb's copy holds only in-frame clones and misses some; the assay was immunoSEQ multiplex PCR. Found here are about 380,000 clones, approximately 95% of them singletons; the top ten hold approximately 0.02%. This TCR was sampled from a human donor. Sequences were obtained from thymocytes. This chain connects TRBV11-2 to TRBJ1-1, with D possibly being TRBD1 (5 bases). Written as DNA, the CDR3 is TGTGCCAGCAGCTTCGGGGGACCCTCAGTTCACACTGAAGCTTTCTTT. The encoded protein is CASSFGGPSVHTEAFF.